The clone carrying this T cell receptor beta chain was observed once. No antigen is known for it. T-allo10 cells from the graft donor were described as anergic, host-alloantigen-specific, and alloantigen-specific suppressors. The length of the CDR3 is 16 residues. The ends were cut back, 1 base at V and 2 bases at J, with 12 bases in the middle. Germline-derived CDR1 and CDR2 are LNHNV and YYDKDF (reference sequence). This sample stems from a study of type 1 regulatory T cells. Whole-study context: An in vitro protocol generated T-allo10, a Tr1-enriched, alloantigen-specific CD4 T cell product.

TCRdb redid the calling of the reads with MiXCR, one entry per CDR3 protein. Here the sample spans around 69,000 distinct CDR3 sequences, 55% to 80% being singletons. Specimen: cultured T cells, either the whole culture or a sorted T cell fraction (not recorded which). Subset indicated: Tr1-enriched cell product generated in vitro against host alloantigens. This receptor was identified in a human donor in good health. The chain recombines TRBV15 with TRBJ1-3; unclear D gene. CDR3 DNA sequence: TGTGCCACCAGCAGAGTGGGAATAGATCCTGGAAACACCATATATTTT. Protein product: CATSRVGIDPGNTIYF.